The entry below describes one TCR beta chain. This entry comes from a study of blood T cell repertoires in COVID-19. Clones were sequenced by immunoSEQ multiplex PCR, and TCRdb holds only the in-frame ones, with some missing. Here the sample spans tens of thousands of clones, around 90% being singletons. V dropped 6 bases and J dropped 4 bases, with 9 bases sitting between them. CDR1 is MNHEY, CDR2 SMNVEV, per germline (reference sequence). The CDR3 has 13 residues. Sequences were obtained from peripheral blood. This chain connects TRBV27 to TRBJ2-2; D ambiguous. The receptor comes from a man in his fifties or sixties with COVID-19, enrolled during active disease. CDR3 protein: CASRASSTGELFF. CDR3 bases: TGTGCCAGCAGGGCCAGTTCCACCGGGGAGCTGTTTTTT.